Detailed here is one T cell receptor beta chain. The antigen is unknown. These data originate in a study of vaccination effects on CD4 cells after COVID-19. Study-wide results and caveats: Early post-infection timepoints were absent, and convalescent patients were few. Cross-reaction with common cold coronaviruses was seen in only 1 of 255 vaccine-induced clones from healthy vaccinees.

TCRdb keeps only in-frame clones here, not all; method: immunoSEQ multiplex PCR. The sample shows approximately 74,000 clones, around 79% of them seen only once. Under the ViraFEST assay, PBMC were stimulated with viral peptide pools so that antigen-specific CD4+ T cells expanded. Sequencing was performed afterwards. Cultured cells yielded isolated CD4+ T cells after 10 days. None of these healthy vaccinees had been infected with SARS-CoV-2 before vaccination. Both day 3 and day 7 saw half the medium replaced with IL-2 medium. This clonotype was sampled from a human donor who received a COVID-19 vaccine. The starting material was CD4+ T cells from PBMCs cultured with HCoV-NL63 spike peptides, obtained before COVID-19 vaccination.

Written as DNA, the CDR3 is TGTGCCAGCAGCCTACCAAGTAGCGGGGGCATCCGCGGAACCCAGTACTTC. Amino acid sequence: CASSLPSSGGIRGTQYF. The chain carries TRBV7-6 and TRBJ2-5; 9 nucleotides line up with TRBD2. This CDR3 is built from 17 residues. Germline trimming cut 5 bases from V and 8 bases from J; bases unmatched to any gene: 18. Germline CDR1 reads SGHVS; CDR2 reads FNYEAQ.